Listed here are 21 T cell receptor beta chains from one sample, sequenced in a study of OX40 agonist ivuxolimab in advanced cancers. Receptors were amplified or captured by the immunoSEQ multiplex PCR assay. The source is immuneACCESS, and TCRdb retained only in-frame sequences with V and J called. Part of the clones is not carried over; for the studies checked, unresolved V genes explain less than half of this, and the remainder is unexplained. This sample holds under 85,000 clones; around 90% were observed only once. Together, the top ten hold around 4.1% of the sample. The specimen was CD4+ or CD8+ T cells sorted from blood, collected in a trial of the OX40 agonist ivuxolimab. These receptors originate from an adult with an advanced solid tumor such as melanoma, head and neck, liver or kidney cancer.

The chain links TRBV5-1 to TRBJ2-3, with a possible D match to TRBD2 (5 bases). V lost 4 bases to trimming and J lost 8 bases, with 17 bases between them. This CDR3 spans 14 amino acids. The germline V gene has CDR1 SGHRS and CDR2 YFSETQ. In DNA, the CDR3 is TGCGCCAGCAGCCCGGGATCCCAATCTGGTACGCAGTATTTT. Its translation: CASSPGSQSGTQYF.

The CDR3 DNA reads TGTGCCTGGAGTGCCGGGGGCGGGAGTGGGACCCAGTACTTC. Translation: CAWSAGGGSGTQYF. The chain carries TRBV30 and TRBJ2-5; D is possibly TRBD2 (7 bases). Germline CDR1 reads GTSNPN; CDR2 reads SVGIG (reference sequence). The CDR3 loop spans 14 amino acids. Trimming left V 1 base short and J 7 bases short, with 16 bases between.

The chain recombines TRBV7-9 with TRBJ1-6; no firm D call. Per the germline V gene, CDR1 is SEHNR and CDR2 is FQNEAQ (reference sequence). V lost 0 bases to trimming and J lost 7 bases, with 7 bases between them. The CDR3 extends over 14 amino acids. The CDR3 DNA is TGTGCCAGCAGCTTAGCCACGGCGAATTCACCCCTCCACTTT. Protein product: CASSLATANSPLHF.

The chain joins TRBV19 to TRBJ1-4; no definite D call. Germline V gene sequence: CDR1 LNHDA, CDR2 SQIVND (reference sequence). The CDR3 totals 16 residues. Between the trimmed V and J ends, which lost 8 bases and 0 bases, there was a span of 16 bases. The CDR3 spells CASVRNSFATNEKLFF. The DNA for the CDR3 is TGTGCCAGTGTCCGCAACAGTTTCGCAACTAATGAAAAACTGTTTTTT.

The CDR3 is CASRDTKSRNGYTF. The CDR3 nucleotides are TGCGCCAGCAGAGACACCAAGTCGAGGAATGGCTACACCTTC. V usage is TRBV5-1 and J usage is TRBJ1-2; D not certain. V lost 5 bases and J lost 6, with 17 bases in between. Germline-derived CDR1 and CDR2 are SGHRS and YFSETQ. This CDR3 region has 14 residues.

The rearrangement joins TRBV5-6 to TRBJ1-3, with D unclear. V was shortened by 4 bases and J by 0 bases, with 11 bases between the two germline ends. The CDR3 has 15 amino acids. Germline CDR1 reads SGHDT; CDR2 reads YYEEEE. DNA of the CDR3: TGTGCCAGCAGCGATACCGGACGCTCTGGAAACACCATATATTTT. Protein product: CASSDTGRSGNTIYF.

This clone is a singleton in its sample. The V gene is TRBV10-3, the J gene TRBJ1-1; D is ambiguous. V was trimmed by 6 bases and J by 0 bases, leaving 8 bases between them. Per the germline V gene, CDR1 is ENHRY and CDR2 is SYGVKD. The CDR3 sequence is 13 residues long. Here the CDR3 reads CAIRKDLNTEAFF. The CDR3 nucleotides read TGTGCCATCAGGAAGGACTTGAACACTGAAGCTTTCTTT.

This chain links TRBV6-1 with TRBJ1-3; D not certain. The CDR3 consists of 14 residues. V was pared by 7 bases and J by 0 bases, with 10 bases between. The germline gives CDR1 MNHNS, CDR2 SASEGT. The CDR3 reads CASKTGLSGNTIYF. The CDR3 coding sequence is TGTGCCAGCAAAACGGGTCTCTCTGGAAACACCATATATTTT.

The chain is built from TRBV6-1 and TRBJ2-1; possibly TRBD2 for D (6 bases). The CDR3 runs 14 residues. Germline-derived CDR1 and CDR2 are MNHNS and SASEGT. With 7 bases removed from V and 4 bases from J, the gap between germline ends came to 14 bases. The CDR3 nucleotides are TGTGCCAGCATTACGGGACTTTTTTACAATGAGCAGTTCTTC. Translation: CASITGLFYNEQFF.

Only a few counts were recorded for this clone. The chain recombines TRBV15 with TRBJ2-1; TRBD1 matches 9 bases. J was trimmed by 3 bases and V by 0 bases; bases with no gene match: 3. The CDR3 is 16 residues long. Germline CDR1 is LNHNV and CDR2 is YYDKDF (reference sequence). The CDR3 here is CATSREDRGHYNEQFF. The CDR3 coding sequence is TGTGCCACCAGCAGAGAGGACAGGGGTCACTACAATGAGCAGTTCTTC.

The V gene is TRBV7-9, the J gene TRBJ1-1; maybe TRBD1 (5 bases). There are 13 residues in the CDR3. Trimming pared 7 bases from V and 3 bases from J, leaving 12 bases between. Germline CDR1 is SEHNR and CDR2 is FQNEAQ (reference sequence). CDR3 in amino acids: CASTLGADTEAFF. As DNA, the CDR3 is TGTGCCAGCACGCTAGGGGCAGACACTGAAGCTTTCTTT.

V is TRBV7-2 and J is TRBJ1-1, with a possible D match to TRBD1 (5 bases). Germline lookup yields CDR1 SGHTA and CDR2 FQGNSA. This CDR3 has 17 amino acids. V was cut by 1 base and J by 2 bases, with 17 bases left in between. The CDR3 region is CASSLVIGRAINTEAFF. CDR3 bases: TGTGCCAGCAGCTTAGTCATTGGCAGGGCGATTAACACTGAAGCTTTCTTT.

The genes are TRBV6-6 and TRBJ2-5, with 11 bases matching TRBD1. The V gene end was trimmed by 5 bases and the J gene end by 5 bases; junction bases not matched to a gene: 10. Germline-derived CDR1 and CDR2 are MNHNY and SVGAGI (reference sequence). This CDR3 spans 16 amino acids. The CDR3, as DNA: TGTGCCAGCAGTACAACTAGGACAGGGGGCTATGAGACCCAGTACTTC. This encodes CASSTTRTGGYETQYF.

The genes are TRBV7-3 and TRBJ2-5, with a weak D call TRBD2 (6 bases). Trimming cost V 5 bases and J 5 bases, with 15 bases left between them. Looked up from germline, CDR1 is SGHTA and CDR2 is FQGTGA. The CDR3 extends over 14 amino acids. The DNA for the CDR3 is TGTGCCAGCAGCCTCAGACTAGGGTTCGAGACCCAGTACTTC. Amino acid sequence: CASSLRLGFETQYF.

This chain links TRBV2 with TRBJ1-2, with 7 bases matching TRBD1. The CDR3 length is 15 residues. J was trimmed by 7 bases and V by 5 bases; bases with no gene match: 13. Germline V gene lookup returns CDR1 SNHLY and CDR2 FYNNEI. CDR3 sequence reads: CASSNTLTGLAGYTF. In DNA form, the CDR3 reads TGTGCCAGCAGTAATACCTTGACAGGGCTGGCTGGCTACACCTTC. The full variable domain, completed using reference TRBV2 and TRBJ1-2, is EPEVTQTPSHQVTQMGQEVILRCVPISNHLYFYWYRQILGQKVEFLVSFYNNEISEKSEIFDDQFSVERPDGSNFTLKIRSTKLEDSAMYFCASSNTLTGLAGYTFGSGTRLTVV.

The chain links TRBV6-5 to TRBJ1-2; D remains ambiguous. Germline V gives CDR1 MNHEY, CDR2 SVGAGI. CDR3 length: 14 residues. V shed 5 bases and J shed 5 bases, with 15 bases lying between them. CDR3 region: CASSRLPTGYGYTF. The CDR3 DNA follows: TGTGCCAGCAGTCGCCTCCCGACCGGGTATGGCTACACCTTC.

The V and J genes are TRBV28 and TRBJ1-1; 8 bases line up with TRBD1. Germline V gene sequence: CDR1 MDHEN, CDR2 SYDVKM. Losses at the gene ends were 5 bases for V and 6 bases for J; bases not matched to a gene: 8. CDR3 length: 14 residues. The CDR3 loop is CASSMTGVQSEAFF. Written as DNA, the CDR3 is TGTGCCAGCAGTATGACAGGGGTCCAATCTGAAGCTTTCTTT.

In its sample, this clone was seen a few times. The chain recombines TRBV30 with TRBJ1-2, with D maybe TRBD1 (6 bases). Germline CDR1 is GTSNPN and CDR2 is SVGIG (reference sequence). Trimming pared 4 bases from V and 8 bases from J, leaving 14 bases between. This CDR3 is built from 12 residues. In DNA, the CDR3 is TGTGCCTGGAAGGGAGGGGGGCTCGGCTACACCTTC. Amino acid sequence: CAWKGGGLGYTF.

The chain employs TRBV5-1 and TRBJ2-7; maybe TRBD2 (6 bases). CDR3 length: 13 residues. The V end lost 0 bases, the J end lost 4 bases, and 8 bases lay between the germline ends. Germline CDR1 is SGHRS and CDR2 is YFSETQ. The chain's CDR3 is CASSLEAGYEQYF. The DNA of the CDR3 is TGCGCCAGCAGCTTGGAAGCGGGTTACGAGCAGTACTTC.

The genes are TRBV6-4 and TRBJ2-1; D gene unclear. Trimming took 3 bases from V and 0 from J, leaving 12 bases between them. This CDR3 spans 16 amino acids. Looked up from germline, CDR1 is MRHNA and CDR2 is SNTAGT. The CDR3 region has the DNA TGTGCCAGCAGTGAAAGAGGCTGGTTCTCCTACAATGAGCAGTTCTTC. It is translated as CASSERGWFSYNEQFF.

V usage is TRBV18 and J usage is TRBJ2-7; 7 positions agree with TRBD1. The CDR3 loop spans 13 amino acids. V lost 4 bases and J lost 6; bases outside the gene matches: 6. Per the germline V gene, CDR1 is KGHSH and CDR2 is LQKENI. CDR3 coding DNA: TGTGCCAGCTCACAAGGGGGCGGCGGCGAGCAGTACTTC. Translation: CASSQGGGGEQYF.